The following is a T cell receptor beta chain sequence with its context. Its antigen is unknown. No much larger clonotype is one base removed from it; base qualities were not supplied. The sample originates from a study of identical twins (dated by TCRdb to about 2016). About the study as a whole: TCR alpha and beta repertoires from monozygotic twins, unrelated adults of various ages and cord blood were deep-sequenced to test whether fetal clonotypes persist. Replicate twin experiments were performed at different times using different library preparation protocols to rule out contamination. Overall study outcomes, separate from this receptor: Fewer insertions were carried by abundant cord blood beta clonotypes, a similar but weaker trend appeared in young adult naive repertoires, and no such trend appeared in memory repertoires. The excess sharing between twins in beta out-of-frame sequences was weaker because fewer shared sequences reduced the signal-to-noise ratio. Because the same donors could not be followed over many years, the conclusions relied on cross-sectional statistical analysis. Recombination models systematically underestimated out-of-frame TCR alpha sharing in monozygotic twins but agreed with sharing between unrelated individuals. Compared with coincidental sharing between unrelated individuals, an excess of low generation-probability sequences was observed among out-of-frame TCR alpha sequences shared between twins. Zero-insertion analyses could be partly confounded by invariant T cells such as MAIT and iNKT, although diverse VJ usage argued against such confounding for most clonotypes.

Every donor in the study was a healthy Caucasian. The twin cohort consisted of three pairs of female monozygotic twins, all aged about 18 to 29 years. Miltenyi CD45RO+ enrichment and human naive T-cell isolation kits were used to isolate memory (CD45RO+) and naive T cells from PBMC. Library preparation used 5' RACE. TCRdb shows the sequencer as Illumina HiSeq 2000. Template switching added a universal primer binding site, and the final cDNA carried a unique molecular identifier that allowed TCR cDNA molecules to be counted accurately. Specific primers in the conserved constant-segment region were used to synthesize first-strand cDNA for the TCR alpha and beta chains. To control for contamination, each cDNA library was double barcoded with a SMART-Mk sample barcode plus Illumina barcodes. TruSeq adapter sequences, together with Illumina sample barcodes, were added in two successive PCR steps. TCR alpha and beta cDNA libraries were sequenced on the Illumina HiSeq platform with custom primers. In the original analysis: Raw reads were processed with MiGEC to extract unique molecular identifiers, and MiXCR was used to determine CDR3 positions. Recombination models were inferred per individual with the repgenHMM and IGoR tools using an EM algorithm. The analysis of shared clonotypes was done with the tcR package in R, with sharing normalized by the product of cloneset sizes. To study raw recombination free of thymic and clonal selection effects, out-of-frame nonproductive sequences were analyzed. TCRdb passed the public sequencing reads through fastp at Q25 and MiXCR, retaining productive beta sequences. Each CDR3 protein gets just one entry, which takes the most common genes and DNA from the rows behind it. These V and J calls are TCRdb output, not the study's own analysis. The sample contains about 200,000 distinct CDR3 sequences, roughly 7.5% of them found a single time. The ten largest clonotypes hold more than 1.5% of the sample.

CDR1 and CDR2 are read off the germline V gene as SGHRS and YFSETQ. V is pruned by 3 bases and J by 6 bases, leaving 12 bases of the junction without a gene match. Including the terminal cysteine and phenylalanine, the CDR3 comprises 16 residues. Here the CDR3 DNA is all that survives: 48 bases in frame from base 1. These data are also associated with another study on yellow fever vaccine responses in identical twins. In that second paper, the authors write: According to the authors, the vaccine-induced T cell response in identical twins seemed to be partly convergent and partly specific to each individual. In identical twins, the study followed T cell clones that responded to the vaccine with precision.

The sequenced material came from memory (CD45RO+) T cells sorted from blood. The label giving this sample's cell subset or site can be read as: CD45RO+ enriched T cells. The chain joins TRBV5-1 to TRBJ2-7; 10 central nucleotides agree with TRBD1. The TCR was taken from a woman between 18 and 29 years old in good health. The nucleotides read TGCGCCAGCAGCTCGGAGACCCGGGACAGGGGCCTCGAGCAGTACTTC. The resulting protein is CASSSETRDRGLEQYF.